This T cell receptor beta chain appears in the sequencing data of a study of cytomegalovirus exposure and HLA in healthy donors. The study, taken as a whole, reports: Several of the most significant clusters were apparently associated with common viral pathogens in a later analysis. In vitro assays verified that a few CMV-associated chains recognized CMV antigens specifically.

The CDR3 runs to 17 residues. CDR1 SGHRS and CDR2 YFSETQ come from the germline V gene. V shed 0 bases, J shed 1 base, and the junction held 8 bases outside the gene matches. In the case of this clone: Its antigen is still unknown.

A multiplex PCR was run with 60 Vbeta primers and 13 Jbeta primers. Data came from immunoSEQ multiplex PCR; TCRdb stores just in-frame clones and leaves some out. The data hold 120,000 to 150,000 clones, with roughly 68% observed a single time. This receptor was taken from a man aged 60 to 69 in good health and CMV-seronegative. The V gene is TRBV5-1, the J gene TRBJ2-7; TRBD1 matches 9 bases. Sequenced sample: PBMCs. This CDR3 reads CASSLAGTGRLSYEQYF. DNA of the CDR3: TGCGCCAGCAGCTTGGCTGGGACAGGGCGCCTATCCTACGAGCAGTACTTC.